The 29 T cell receptor beta chains reported below all come from one sample, sequenced in a study of shared clonotypes between healthy human individuals (dated by TCRdb to about 2020). Libraries were made using the immunoSEQ multiplex PCR assay. TCRdb re-hosts the immuneACCESS table, in-frame sequences only. Its copies lack some clones; in the studies checked, an unresolved V gene accounts for under half of them, and the cause for the rest is not known. Across this sample there are over a million clones, with approximately 97% seen only once. The ten largest clonotypes hold 1.2% of the sample. The sample consisted of naive CD4+ T cells sorted from blood. Taken with the paper, the label for cell subset or site translates to: CD45RA+ positively selected. Receptors originate from a man aged 25 to 40 in good health.

The chain uses TRBV19 and TRBJ2-2; 7 bases agree with TRBD1. Germline CDR1 and CDR2: LNHDA and SQIVND (reference sequence). The CDR3 has 14 amino acids. V lost 4 bases and J lost 6; bases outside the gene matches: 5. The CDR3 sequence is CASSTRQGSGELFF. CDR3 coding DNA: TGTGCCAGTAGTACCCGACAGGGATCCGGGGAGCTGTTTTTT.

The chain uses TRBV5-1 and TRBJ2-1; the match to TRBD2 covers 12 bases. The CDR3 consists of 19 residues. The V and J ends lost 2 bases and 2 bases, in that order; junction bases with no gene match: 11. Germline V gene lookup returns CDR1 SGHRS and CDR2 YFSETQ. This chain's CDR3 is CASSFVSGLAGSAYNEQFF. The CDR3 DNA is TGCGCCAGCAGCTTCGTATCAGGACTAGCGGGATCGGCCTACAATGAGCAGTTCTTC.

This chain joins TRBV30 and TRBJ1-2; D is ambiguous. The CDR3 spans 12 residues. V lost 2 bases and J lost 4, with 8 bases in between. Germline V gene data show CDR1 as GTSNPN and CDR2 as SVGIG (reference sequence). CDR3 in amino acids: CAWSRGSYGYTF. CDR3 sequence (DNA): TGTGCCTGGAGTCGGGGTTCCTATGGCTACACCTTC.

The chain employs TRBV5-4 and TRBJ2-7; the match to TRBD2 covers 7 bases. V gave up 4 bases and J gave up 3 bases; unmatched junction bases: 16. The CDR3 sequence is 17 residues long. Looked up from germline, CDR1 is SGHNT and CDR2 is YYREEE (reference sequence). CDR3 loop: CASSKTALADESYEQYF. DNA of the CDR3: TGTGCCAGCAGCAAAACAGCGCTAGCGGATGAGAGCTACGAGCAGTACTTC.

The chain has TRBV19 and TRBJ2-1; 9 nucleotides agree with TRBD2. V shed 4 bases and J 6 bases; nucleotides not matched to a gene: 4. From germline, CDR1 is LNHDA and CDR2 SQIVND (reference sequence). The CDR3 is made up of 14 amino acids. The CDR3 loop reads CASSSSGSINEQFF. The CDR3 DNA reads TGTGCCAGTAGTAGTAGCGGGAGTATCAATGAGCAGTTCTTC.

J is TRBJ2-6 and V is TRBV14; 8 bases are shared with TRBD1. Trimming at V came to 4 bases and at J to 0 bases, leaving 2 bases not matched to a gene. The CDR3 has 16 residues. In germline, CDR1 is SGHDN, CDR2 FVKESK. Here the CDR3 DNA reads TGTGCCAGCAGCCGACAGGGGATCTCTGGGGCCAACGTCCTGACTTTC. Its protein is CASSRQGISGANVLTF. Variable domain in full (rest from reference TRBV14 and TRBJ2-6): EAGVTQFPSHSVIEKGQTVTLRCDPISGHDNLYWYRRVMGKEIKFLLHFVKESKQDESGMPNNRFLAERTGGTYSTLKVQPAELEDSGVYFCASSRQGISGANVLTFGAGSRLTVL.

The chain links TRBV14 to TRBJ2-5; D remains unclear. The CDR3 length is 13 residues. V was pared by 4 bases and J by 5 bases, with 11 bases between. CDR1 is SGHDN, CDR2 FVKESK, per germline. The CDR3 DNA follows: TGTGCCAGCAGCCTAGGACCAAGGGAGACCCAGTACTTC. Translated: CASSLGPRETQYF.

In its sample, this clone was seen once. The chain has TRBV28 and TRBJ2-1, with 7 nucleotides matching TRBD2. This CDR3 contains 14 residues. After removal of 7 bases from V and 3 bases from J, the junction contained 6 bases not matched to a gene. Looked up from germline, CDR1 is MDHEN and CDR2 is SYDVKM. CDR3 nucleotides: TGTGCCAGCACTCGGGGGAGGGACTACAATGAGCAGTTCTTC. Translating gives CASTRGRDYNEQFF.

This clone was observed a few times. V is TRBV10-1 and J is TRBJ1-4; the D is unclear. Looked up from germline, CDR1 is WNHNN and CDR2 is SYGVQD (reference sequence). The CDR3 is 12 residues long. Trimming took off 0 bases at V and 12 bases at J, with 8 bases between the two ends. The CDR3 protein is CASSESRQELFF. In DNA, the CDR3 is TGCGCCAGCAGTGAGTCACGCCAAGAACTGTTTTTT.

The chain links TRBV5-6 to TRBJ1-2, with 7 bases lining up with TRBD1. Trimming removed 6 bases from V and 3 bases from J; junction bases left unmatched: 8. This CDR3 has 14 residues. Looked up from germline, CDR1 is SGHDT and CDR2 is YYEEEE. This chain's CDR3 is CASIRQGFDYGYTF. The CDR3 bases are TGTGCCAGCATCCGACAGGGTTTTGACTATGGCTACACCTTC.

V is TRBV7-8 and J is TRBJ1-1; possible D gene TRBD1, 6 bases. V was pared by 1 base and J by 4 bases, with 10 bases between. This CDR3 has 14 residues. Germline CDR1 SGHVS, CDR2 FQNEAQ. CDR3 sequence: CASSLVQGSTEAFF. The CDR3 DNA sequence: TGTGCCAGCAGCTTAGTTCAGGGGAGCACTGAAGCTTTCTTT.

V gene TRBV29-1 combines with J gene TRBJ2-2; D is unclear. Germline CDR1 is SQVTM and CDR2 is ANQGSEA. The CDR3 runs 11 residues. Trimming took 7 bases from V and 4 from J, leaving 7 bases between them. CDR3 region: CSGSVTGELFF. CDR3 DNA: TGCAGCGGGTCGGTCACCGGGGAGCTGTTTTTT.

The chain joins TRBV5-4 to TRBJ2-1; D not certain. V lost 2 bases, J lost 8 bases, and 11 bases lay in between. CDR3 size: 13 residues. CDR1 is SGHNT, CDR2 YYREEE, per germline (reference sequence). CDR3 coding DNA: TGTGCCAGCAGCTTAGACCACGGAGATGAGCAGTTCTTC. Its translation: CASSLDHGDEQFF.

CDR3 sequence: CASSRRTGQNQPQHF. CDR3 DNA sequence: TGTGCCAGCAGTCGCCGGACAGGGCAAAATCAGCCCCAGCATTTT. The genes are TRBV2 and TRBJ1-5, with 8 bases lining up with TRBD1. The CDR3 has 15 residues. CDR1 and CDR2 from the germline V gene are SNHLY and FYNNEI. Trimming at V came to 5 bases and at J to 4 bases, leaving 7 bases not matched to a gene.

This clone was seen a single time. The rearrangement joins TRBV28 to TRBJ2-7, with no clear D. CDR1 is MDHEN, CDR2 SYDVKM, per germline. V lost 9 bases and J 4 bases, leaving 13 bases between the germline ends. The CDR3 runs 12 residues. Written as DNA, the CDR3 is TGTGCCAGTCTGAGGTTTGGGTACGAGCAGTACTTC. The encoded protein is CASLRFGYEQYF.

The chain is built from TRBV5-4 and TRBJ2-3; TRBD2 matches 13 bases. The CDR3 has 16 residues. The J segment lost 6 bases and the V segment lost 0 bases, leaving 4 bases of the junction unmatched. The V gene's germline CDR1 is SGHNT and CDR2 YYREEE (reference sequence). The CDR3 DNA follows: TGTGCCAGCAGCTTGGTGGGACTAGCGGGGAGCGATACGCAGTATTTT. This encodes CASSLVGLAGSDTQYF.

The rearrangement links TRBV11-3 to TRBJ2-1; perhaps TRBD1 as D (5 bases). Germline V CDR1 and CDR2: SGHNT, YENEEA. The germline V and J ends were trimmed by 5 bases and 0 bases, with 11 bases remaining between them. CDR3 length: 15 residues. The CDR3: CASSLTGLSYNEQFF. The CDR3 DNA sequence: TGTGCCAGCAGCCTTACAGGCCTCTCCTACAATGAGCAGTTCTTC.

This chain's CDR3 is CATSRDKGKLDYEQYF. CDR3 bases: TGTGCCACCAGCAGAGACAAAGGGAAACTGGACTACGAGCAGTACTTC. This chain uses TRBV15 with TRBJ2-7; no definite D call. The CDR3 covers 16 residues. Trimming cost V 0 bases and J 3 bases, with 15 bases left between them. Germline V gene sequence: CDR1 LNHNV, CDR2 YYDKDF (reference sequence).

V gene TRBV28 combines with J gene TRBJ2-5; 10 positions agree with TRBD2. This CDR3 comprises 15 residues. The germline gives CDR1 MDHEN, CDR2 SYDVKM. V trimming: 10 bases; J trimming: 5 bases; junction bases outside the gene matches: 13. The CDR3 DNA is TGTGCCACCAATGGGGCTAGCGGGAGAATGGAGACCCAGTACTTC. Translation: CATNGASGRMETQYF.

V usage is TRBV5-1 and J usage is TRBJ2-2; D is undetermined. The V gene's germline CDR1 is SGHRS and CDR2 YFSETQ. The CDR3 consists of 15 residues. Trimming cost V 4 bases and J 5 bases, with 15 bases left between them. The CDR3 sequence: CASSPIEPWTGELFF. The CDR3, as DNA: TGCGCCAGCAGCCCTATAGAGCCTTGGACCGGGGAGCTGTTTTTT.

About this clone itself: Other DNA sequences from this sample encode an identical CDR3 as well. The chain joins TRBV6-1 to TRBJ1-2; D is ambiguous. V shed 3 bases and J shed 2 bases, with 4 bases lying between them. The CDR3 is 12 residues long. Germline values: CDR1 MNHNS, CDR2 SASEGT. The CDR3 sequence is CASSDGNYGYTF. The CDR3 nucleotides are TGTGCCAGCAGTGATGGAAACTATGGCTACACCTTC.

This sequence joins TRBV7-2 and TRBJ2-7, with 7 bases lining up with TRBD1. The length of the CDR3 is 14 residues. Germline V CDR1 and CDR2: SGHTA, FQGNSA. V lost 3 bases to trimming and J lost 1 base; unmatched junction nucleotides: 3. The CDR3 spells CASSLVTGSYEQYF. CDR3 bases: TGTGCCAGCAGCTTGGTGACAGGGTCCTACGAGCAGTACTTC.

This chain links TRBV5-1 with TRBJ2-7; D is perhaps TRBD2 (5 bases). The CDR3 totals 14 residues. CDR1 and CDR2 from the germline V gene are SGHRS and YFSETQ. V lost 2 bases to trimming and J lost 2 bases, with 11 bases between them. CDR3 nucleotide sequence: TGCGCCAGCAGCTTCGCGGGTGCCGCCTACGAGCAGTACTTC. This encodes CASSFAGAAYEQYF.

The chain uses TRBV7-7 and TRBJ2-7; D gene uncertain. CDR1 is SSHAT, CDR2 FNYEAQ, per germline (reference sequence). V was pared by 8 bases and J by 0 bases, with 11 bases between. This CDR3 region has 13 residues. Here the CDR3 reads CASSRGVSYEQYF. The CDR3 nucleotides read TGTGCCAGCTCTAGAGGAGTCTCCTACGAGCAGTACTTC.

This chain links TRBV18 with TRBJ1-1; no clear D gene. The V gene lost 2 bases and the J gene lost 0 bases, with 13 bases spanning the gap. The germline CDR1 and CDR2 sequences are KGHSH and LQKENI. There are 16 residues in the CDR3. The CDR3, as DNA: TGTGCCAGCTCACCAATTGGGCCTCGCATGAACACTGAAGCTTTCTTT. It translates to CASSPIGPRMNTEAFF. Combining the CDR3 with reference TRBV18 and TRBJ1-1 gives the whole variable domain NAGVMQNPRHLVRRRGQEARLRCSPMKGHSHVYWYRQLPEEGLKFMVYLQKENIIDESGMPKERFSAEFPKEGPSILRIQQVVRGDSAAYFCASSPIGPRMNTEAFFGQGTRLTVV.

The chain couples TRBV6-6 to TRBJ2-2, with TRBD2 as a possible D gene (7 bases). The CDR3 is 16 amino acids. Germline loops: CDR1 MNHNY, CDR2 SVGAGI (reference sequence). Trimming cost V 2 bases and J 1 base, with 11 bases left between them. In DNA form, the CDR3 reads TGTGCCAGCAGTTACCCGGGGGGCGGGAACACCGGGGAGCTGTTTTTT. It codes for CASSYPGGGNTGELFF.

The J gene is TRBJ1-5, the V gene TRBV5-6; D remains ambiguous. The CDR3 extends over 13 amino acids. Trimming removed 4 bases at V and 10 bases at J, with 15 bases between. CDR1 and CDR2 from the germline V gene are SGHDT and YYEEEE. The CDR3 nucleotides are TGTGCCAGCAGCGCCGGGCCCAGTTTTCCCCAGCATTTT. Translating it yields CASSAGPSFPQHF.

This chain's CDR3 is CASQLAGSTDTQYF. CDR3 bases: TGTGCCAGCCAACTAGCGGGAAGCACAGATACGCAGTATTTT. The chain couples TRBV28 to TRBJ2-3; TRBD2 agrees at 10 bases. The CDR3 sequence is 14 residues long. The trim removed 8 bases at V and 0 bases at J, leaving 2 bases unmatched. Germline values: CDR1 MDHEN, CDR2 SYDVKM.

This chain links TRBV2 with TRBJ2-7; 8 bases map to TRBD1. The germline gives CDR1 SNHLY, CDR2 FYNNEI. The CDR3 runs 12 residues. Losses at the gene ends were 6 bases for V and 5 bases for J; bases not matched to a gene: 3. The CDR3 protein is CASRGDRNEQYF. Here the CDR3 DNA reads TGTGCCAGCAGAGGGGACAGGAACGAGCAGTACTTC.